These T cell receptor beta chains were read from a single sample in a study of identical twins. TCRdb processed the 5' RACE reads anew with MiXCR; each CDR3 protein has one entry. The sample contains 200,000 to 300,000 distinct CDR3 sequences, 6% to 8% of which appear only once. These data were also reused for a study on yellow fever vaccine responses in identical twins.

The sample taken for sequencing was CD8+ T cells sorted from blood. These receptors were taken from a woman under 30 in good health. CDR3s include the opening cysteine and the closing phenylalanine or tryptophan. The D gene is left open where the match is weak. Rows give clone size only sometimes, using once, few, many, or a class for an expanded clone.

J gene,V gene,clone size,D gene,CDR3 DNA,CDR3 protein
TRBJ1-1,TRBV4-1,many,-,TGCGCCAGCAGCGGCTCGGGGATGGCTGAAGCTTTCTTT,CASSGSGMAEAFF
TRBJ2-3,TRBV7-8,-,-,TGTGCCAGCAGCTTACCCTCTAGCTGGACAAATATAAGGGGAGATACGCAGTATTTT,CASSLPSSWTNIRGDTQYF
TRBJ2-7,TRBV5-1,many,-,TGCGCCAGCAGCGTCAGGGCAGAGCACTACGAGCAGTACTTC,CASSVRAEHYEQYF
TRBJ2-3,TRBV10-2,few,TRBD1,TGCGCCAGCGGGACAGGGGAGGGAGATACGCAGTATTTT,CASGTGEGDTQYF
TRBJ2-1,TRBV6-6,few,-,TGTGCCAGCAGTTACTCGCCCCATGAGCAGTTCTTC,CASSYSPHEQFF
TRBJ2-3,TRBV4-2,many,TRBD1,TGTGCCAGCAGCCAAGACAGGGGGCAACCAGATACGCAGTATTTT,CASSQDRGQPDTQYF
TRBJ2-1,TRBV3-1,-,TRBD2,TGTGCCAGCAGCCATAGCGGGAGGGCCCCCAATGAGCAGTTCTTC,CASSHSGRAPNEQFF
TRBJ1-5,TRBV6-5,many,TRBD1,TGTGCCAGCAGTTACACGGGACAGGGTCTGCAGCCCCAGCATTTT,CASSYTGQGLQPQHF
TRBJ2-3,TRBV15,-,-,TGTGCCACCAGCAGAGCCACAGATACGCAGTATTTT,CATSRATDTQYF
TRBJ2-1,TRBV7-8,many,-,TGTGCCAGCAGCTCGGTGCGGCGGAGGGACTCCTACAATGAGCAGTTCTTC,CASSSVRRRDSYNEQFF
TRBJ2-1,TRBV5-1,-,TRBD1,TGCGCCAGCAGCGAGGGACAGGGGGCCGATTACAATGAGCAGTTCTTC,CASSEGQGADYNEQFF
TRBJ2-5,TRBV24-1,many,-,TGTGCCACCAGTGATTACACCGGGACCCAAGAGACCCAGTACTTC,CATSDYTGTQETQYF
TRBJ2-7,TRBV2,-,-,TGTGCCAGCAGGGGAATGGGGGACCAGGGAAAGAGCTCCTACGAGCAGTACTTC,CASRGMGDQGKSSYEQYF
TRBJ2-7,TRBV29-1,many,TRBD2,TGCAGCGTTGAAGATGGAGCGGGAGGCCTCTACGAGCAGTACTTC,CSVEDGAGGLYEQYF
TRBJ2-5,TRBV7-6,few,TRBD2,TGTGCCAGCAGCCCACTCATACTAGCGGCTGAAGAGACCCAGTACTTC,CASSPLILAAEETQYF
TRBJ2-1,TRBV27,few,TRBD2,TGTGCCAGCAGTCCGGGACTAGCGGGGGGCTACAATGAGCAGTTCTTC,CASSPGLAGGYNEQFF
TRBJ2-4,TRBV28,few,-,TGTGCCAGCAGCCGAGGGTCCCACCAGTACTTC,CASSRGSHQYF
TRBJ1-1,TRBV6-1,many,-,TGTGCCAGTACTACAGGGACGACTGAAGCTTTCTTT,CASTTGTTEAFF
TRBJ2-7,TRBV11-3,-,-,TGTGCCAGCAGCCCAGACGGCTACGAGCAGTACTTC,CASSPDGYEQYF
TRBJ2-1,TRBV6-1,-,-,TGTGCCAGCAGTGAATATGGAGATATAAGCTCCTACAATGAGCAGTTCTTC,CASSEYGDISSYNEQFF
TRBJ2-1,TRBV28,-,TRBD1,TGTGCCACCAGTGGACAGGGCAATGAGCAGTTCTTC,CATSGQGNEQFF
TRBJ1-2,TRBV14,-,-,TGTGCCAGCAGCCAAGATGGACATTGGCGAAACTATGGCTACACCTTC,CASSQDGHWRNYGYTF
TRBJ2-7,TRBV12-3/TRBV12-4,few,-,TGTGCCAGCAGCCCCGACTACCCCTACGAGCAGTACTTC,CASSPDYPYEQYF
TRBJ2-7,TRBV12-3/TRBV12-4,many,-,TGTGCCAGCAGTTTACTATACGAGCAGTACTTC,CASSLLYEQYF